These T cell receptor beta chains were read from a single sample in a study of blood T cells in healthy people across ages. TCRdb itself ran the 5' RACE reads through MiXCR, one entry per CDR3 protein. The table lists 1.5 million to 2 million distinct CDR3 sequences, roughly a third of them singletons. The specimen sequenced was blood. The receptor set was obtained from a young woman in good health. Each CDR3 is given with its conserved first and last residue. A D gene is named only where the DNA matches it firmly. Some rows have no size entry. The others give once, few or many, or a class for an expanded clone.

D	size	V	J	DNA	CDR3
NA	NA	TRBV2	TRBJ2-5	TGTGCCAGCACGGAGCAAGAGACCCAGTACTTC	CASTEQETQYF
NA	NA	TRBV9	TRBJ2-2	TGTGCCAGCAGCACCAATGAGGCCCTCGCGAACACCGGGGAGCTGTTTTTT	CASSTNEALANTGELFF
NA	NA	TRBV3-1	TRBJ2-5	TGTGCCAGCAGCCAAGATAGACGGGGAATGGTGGAGACCCAGTACTTC	CASSQDRRGMVETQYF
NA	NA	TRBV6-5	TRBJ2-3	TGTGCCAGCAGTTACTCACCAGTAACAGATACGCAGTATTTT	CASSYSPVTDTQYF
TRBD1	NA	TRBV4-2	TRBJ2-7	TGTGCCAGCAGCCAAGAGGCGGACAGGAACTCCTACGAGCAGTACTTC	CASSQEADRNSYEQYF
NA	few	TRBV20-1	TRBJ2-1	TGCAGTGAAAGGAGGAGGGCTGATGATGAGCAGTTCTTC	CSERRRADDEQFF
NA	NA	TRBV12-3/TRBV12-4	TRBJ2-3	TGTGCCAGCAGTTTAGCGGTAACCGGGACTCTAGCAATAGATACGCAGTATTTT	CASSLAVTGTLAIDTQYF
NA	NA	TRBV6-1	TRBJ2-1	TGCGCCAGCAGTGTCCCGTTCTCAGGGGATGAGCAGTTCTTC	CASSVPFSGDEQFF
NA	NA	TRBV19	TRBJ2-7	TGTGCCAGTAGTATTCTTCGGGGGATCGACGAGCAGTACTTC	CASSILRGIDEQYF
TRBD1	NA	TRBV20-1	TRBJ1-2	TGCAGTGCTAGAGATTTAGGACAGGGAGGATATGGCTACACCTTC	CSARDLGQGGYGYTF
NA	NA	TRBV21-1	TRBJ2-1	TGTGCCAGCAGCCCATCAAGCCCACTAGCGGGAGGGCCGAATGAGCAGTTCTTC	CASSPSSPLAGGPNEQFF
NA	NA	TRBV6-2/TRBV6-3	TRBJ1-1	TGTGCCAGCACCGCGGGAGGGGTCGACACTGAAGCTTTCTTT	CASTAGGVDTEAFF
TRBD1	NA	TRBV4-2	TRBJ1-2	TGTGCCAGCAGCCAAGCGGGGACAGGGCGGCCTAGGGGCTACACCTTC	CASSQAGTGRPRGYTF
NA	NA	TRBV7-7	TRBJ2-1	TGTGCCAGCAGCTTAGGAGACATCTCCTACAATGAGCAGTTCTTC	CASSLGDISYNEQFF
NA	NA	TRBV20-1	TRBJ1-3	TGCAGTGCTAGAGATTTGGCGGAGACTCTCTCTGGAAACACCATATATTTT	CSARDLAETLSGNTIYF
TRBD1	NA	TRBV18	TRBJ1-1	TGTGCCAGCTCACCAAATGTAGTGACAGGGCCCACTGAAGCTTTCTTT	CASSPNVVTGPTEAFF
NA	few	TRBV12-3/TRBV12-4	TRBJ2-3	TGTGCCAGCAGGCGGACATACGGGACTAGCACAGATACGCAGTATTTT	CASRRTYGTSTDTQYF
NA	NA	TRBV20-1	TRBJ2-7	TGCAGTGCTTTAAGTGGATCATGGATGGCCGCCTCCTACGAGCAGTACTTC	CSALSGSWMAASYEQYF
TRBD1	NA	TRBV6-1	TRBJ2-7	TGTGCCAGCACGGGACAGAAAAGCTACGAGCAGTACTTC	CASTGQKSYEQYF
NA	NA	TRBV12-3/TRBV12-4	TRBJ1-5	TGTGCCAGCAGTTTCAGGGGACCCCAGCATTTT	CASSFRGPQHF
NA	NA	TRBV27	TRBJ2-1	TGTGCCAGCAGCCATAGGGGACTGGGTGAGCAGTTCTTC	CASSHRGLGEQFF
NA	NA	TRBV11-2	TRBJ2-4	TGTGCCAGCAGCTTCAGCCAGGTGGGAAACATTCAGTACTTC	CASSFSQVGNIQYF
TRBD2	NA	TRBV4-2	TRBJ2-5	TGTGCCAGCAGCCGAGGCTCTAGCGGGAGGGCTCAAGAAGAGACCCAGTACTTC	CASSRGSSGRAQEETQYF
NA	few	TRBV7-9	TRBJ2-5	TGTGCCAGCAGCTTAGACCCGTCCAGAGGGGGGGAGACCCAGTACTTC	CASSLDPSRGGETQYF
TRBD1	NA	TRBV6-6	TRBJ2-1	TGTGCCAGCAGTCCCAGGGGGATCCCCTACAATGAGCAGTTCTTC	CASSPRGIPYNEQFF
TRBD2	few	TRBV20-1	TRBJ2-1	TGCAGTGCTGCTAGCGGTTACCTACGAAATGAGCAGTTCTTC	CSAASGYLRNEQFF
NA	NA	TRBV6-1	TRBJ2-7	TGTGCCAGCAGTGGAGAGAACAGGCAGTACTTC	CASSGENRQYF
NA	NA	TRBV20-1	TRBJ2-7	TGCAGTGCTATGGGACAAAGAAGGTCGGAGGAGCAGTACTTC	CSAMGQRRSEEQYF
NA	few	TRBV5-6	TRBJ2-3	TGTGCCAGCAGCTACAGCGTTAGCCGGGTGGTAGATACGCAGTATTTT	CASSYSVSRVVDTQYF
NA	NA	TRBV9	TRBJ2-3	TGTGCCAGCAGCGTGACCGGCTCAGATACGCAGTATTTT	CASSVTGSDTQYF
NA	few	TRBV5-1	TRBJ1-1	TGCGCCAGCAGCTTGGAGCCTACAGGGAACACTGAAGCTTTCTTT	CASSLEPTGNTEAFF
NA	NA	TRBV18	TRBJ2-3	TGTGCCAGCTCACCGAATTTGGGTAGCTTCTACACAGATACGCAGTATTTT	CASSPNLGSFYTDTQYF
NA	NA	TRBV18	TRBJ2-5	TGTGCCAGCTCACCAAAAGGCGGGGTCCAAGAGACCCAGTACTTC	CASSPKGGVQETQYF
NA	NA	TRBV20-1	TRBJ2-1	TGCAGCCTTGTGGACAATGAGCAGTTCTTC	CSLVDNEQFF
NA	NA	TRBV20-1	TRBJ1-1	TGCAGTGCTAGACGCGGGGCGGGGAACACTGAAGCTTTCTTT	CSARRGAGNTEAFF
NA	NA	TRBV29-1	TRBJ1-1	TGCAGCGTTGGGCAGGGGTATAACACTGAAGCTTTCTTT	CSVGQGYNTEAFF
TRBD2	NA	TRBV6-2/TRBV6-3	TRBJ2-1	TGTGCCAGCAGACTAGCGGGAGAGAATGGGCAGTTCTTC	CASRLAGENGQFF
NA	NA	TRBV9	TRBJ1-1	TGTGCCAGCAGCGTCGGGACTCCGAACACTGAAGCTTTCTTT	CASSVGTPNTEAFF
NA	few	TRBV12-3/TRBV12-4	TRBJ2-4	TGTGCCAGCAGTACACGGACGGGACAGTACTTC	CASSTRTGQYF
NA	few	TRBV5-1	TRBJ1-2	TGCGCCAGCAGCGCTGACGGTGGCTACACCTTC	CASSADGGYTF
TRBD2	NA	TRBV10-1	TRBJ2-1	TGCGCCACCCGAGCGGGATCCCACGATGAGCAGTTCTTC	CATRAGSHDEQFF
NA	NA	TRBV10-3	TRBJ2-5	TGTGCCATCAGTTCTATCTACCAACAAGAGACCCAGTACTTC	CAISSIYQQETQYF
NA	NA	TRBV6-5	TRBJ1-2	TGTGCCAGCAGTCGAGGCGGCCCGCGAATCTATGGCTACACCTTC	CASSRGGPRIYGYTF
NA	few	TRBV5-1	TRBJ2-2	TGTGCCAGCAGTTCGGGCGCCGCCGGGGAGCTGTTTTTT	CASSSGAAGELFF
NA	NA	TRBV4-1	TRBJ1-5	TGCGCCAGCAGCCTGAGGACAATTGCGAGCAATCAGCCCCAGCATTTT	CASSLRTIASNQPQHF
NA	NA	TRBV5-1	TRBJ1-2	TGCGCCAGCGGACCCGGGAACGCTAACTATGGCTACACCTTC	CASGPGNANYGYTF
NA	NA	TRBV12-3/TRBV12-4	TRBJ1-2	TGTGCCAGCAGGGAAAGCGGAAGCTATGGCTACACCTTC	CASRESGSYGYTF
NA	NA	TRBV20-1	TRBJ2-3	TGCAGTGTTAGACGAGGAGGGAGCACAGATACGCAGTATTTT	CSVRRGGSTDTQYF
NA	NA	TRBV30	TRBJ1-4	TGTGTCTGGAGTGGCAGGGGCCCAGGGCTTAATGAAAAACTGTTTTTT	CVWSGRGPGLNEKLFF
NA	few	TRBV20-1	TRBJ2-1	TGCAGTGCTAGGGGGCGACGGTCCTACAATGAGCAGTTCTTC	CSARGRRSYNEQFF